This T cell receptor beta chain was documented in a study of naive and memory T cell subsets. Study-wide findings and caveats: Over 85% of naive TCR sequences appeared only once after error correction, unlike memory subsets. There was no ground truth to check naive and memory subset results.

As for this clonotype: Antigen: not known.

Four subsets defined by CD45RA and CD27 were sorted after CD3, CD4, CD8 and live/dead staining. The beta constant-region primer was an equimolar mix of two oligonucleotides covering TRBC1 and TRBC2. An oligonucleotide with the SP2 primer and a 12-nucleotide UMI was ligated to the cDNA 3' end. Each CDR3 protein is one row after TCRdb ran MiXCR on the UMI-ligation and nested PCR reads. The table has some 100,000 distinct CDR3 sequences, 5.5% to 8.5% seen once. Sequencing was performed on central memory CD4+ T cells from blood. This receptor was taken from a human donor in good health.

The CDR3 is CASSYRPSGSGYEQYF. CDR3 DNA: TGTGCCAGCAGCTACCGCCCTAGCGGGAGTGGCTACGAGCAGTACTTC. The rearrangement joins TRBV7-2 to TRBJ2-7; 10 bases line up with TRBD2. J was trimmed by 3 bases and V by 4 bases; bases with no gene match: 9. Germline V CDR1 and CDR2: SGHTA, FQGNSA. This CDR3 contains 16 residues. Looking up the rest from reference TRBV7-2 and TRBJ2-7 gives the full variable domain: GAGVSQSPSNKVTEKGKDVELRCDPISGHTALYWYRQSLGQGLEFLIYFQGNSAPDKSGLPSDRFSAERTGGSVSTLTIQRTQQEDSAVYLCASSYRPSGSGYEQYFGPGTRLTVT.